These T cell receptor beta chains were read from a single sample in a study of PD-L1 blockade in urothelial cancer. Clones were read by immunoSEQ multiplex PCR, and TCRdb kept only the in-frame ones, dropping some. The table lists about 47,000 clones, 75% to 90% of them singletons. The input for sequencing was PBMCs, taken around atezolizumab (anti-PD-L1) treatment. Receptors were obtained from a man aged 45 to 65 with urothelial cancer. CDR3s include the opening cysteine and the closing phenylalanine or tryptophan. Fields, in order: V gene, CDR3 length, clone size, J gene, D gene, CDR3 protein, CDR3 DNA. D genes are given only for firm matches. Part of the rows lack a size; the others show once, few, many or a class for expanded clones.

TRBV6-1,15,.,TRBJ2-2,TRBD2,CASSPLAGGAGELFF,TGTGCCAGCAGTCCGCTGGCGGGGGGGGCCGGGGAGCTGTTTTTT
TRBV5-1,15,once,TRBJ2-2,.,CASSSTGRNTGELFF,TGCGCCAGCAGCTCCACAGGGCGGAACACCGGGGAGCTGTTTTTT
TRBV6-6,16,.,TRBJ1-5,.,CASSNTREGRNQPQHF,TGTGCCAGCAGTAACACCCGGGAAGGTAGAAATCAGCCCCAGCATTTT
TRBV5-1,12,.,TRBJ1-2,.,CASSSGGYGYTF,TGCGCCAGCAGCTCGGGAGGGTATGGCTACACCTTC
TRBV13,15,.,TRBJ1-1,.,CASSLLREGVTEAFF,TGTGCCAGCAGCTTATTGAGGGAGGGAGTCACTGAAGCTTTCTTT
TRBV5-1,14,.,TRBJ2-2,TRBD1,CASSLTGGNGKLFF,TGCGCCAGCAGCTTGACAGGGGGTAACGGGAAGCTGTTTTTT
TRBV2,18,.,TRBJ2-3,.,CASRAPGLRQSSTDTQYF,TGTGCCAGCAGGGCTCCTGGCCTAAGACAGTCAAGCACAGATACGCAGTATTTT
TRBV4-1,15,few,TRBJ1-1,.,CASSQGQAANTEAFF,TGCGCCAGCAGCCAAGGACAGGCGGCGAACACTGAAGCTTTCTTT
TRBV11-2,15,.,TRBJ2-7,TRBD2,CASSSLTSHSYEQYF,TGTGCCAGCAGCTCTCTGACTAGCCATTCCTACGAGCAGTACTTC
TRBV10-1,13,.,TRBJ1-2,TRBD1,CATQRGPNYGYTF,TGCGCGACCCAAAGGGGGCCCAACTATGGCTACACCTTC
TRBV7-8,16,.,TRBJ2-7,TRBD2,CASSSQLAGGSYEQYF,TGTGCCAGCAGCTCCCAGCTAGCGGGAGGGTCCTACGAGCAGTACTTC
TRBV19,16,.,TRBJ1-1,TRBD1,CASSIDRTGWNTEAFF,TGTGCCAGTAGTATAGACCGGACAGGGTGGAACACTGAAGCTTTCTTT
TRBV12-5,14,.,TRBJ2-1,TRBD2,CASAAGLAESEQFF,TGTGCTAGTGCCGCGGGACTAGCGGAGAGTGAGCAGTTCTTC
TRBV2,15,.,TRBJ1-4,TRBD1,CASSRTGGSNEKLFF,TGTGCCAGCAGTCGGACAGGGGGCTCTAATGAAAAACTGTTTTTT
TRBV4-1,16,.,TRBJ1-1,.,CASSQGPGDPNTEAFF,TGCGCCAGCAGCCAAGGCCCGGGGGATCCGAACACTGAAGCTTTCTTT
TRBV6-5,15,.,TRBJ2-5,.,CASGLLQDDQETQYF,TGTGCCAGCGGTCTCCTTCAGGATGACCAAGAGACCCAGTACTTC
TRBV10-3,15,once,TRBJ1-2,.,CAISESQASPKGYTF,TGTGCCATCAGTGAGTCGCAGGCCTCCCCTAAAGGCTACACCTTC
TRBV7-2,14,.,TRBJ1-1,.,CASSPTYRRTEAFF,TGTGCCAGCAGCCCAACCTACAGACGCACTGAAGCTTTCTTT
TRBV28,15,.,TRBJ1-2,.,CASSLGIGQGYGYTF,TGTGCCAGCAGTTTAGGTATCGGGCAGGGTTATGGCTACACCTTC